This TCR beta chain was retrieved from a study of blood T cell repertoires in COVID-19. Study overall: Sites across the United States, Italy and Spain contributed samples from acute and convalescent COVID-19. PBMCs, B-cell-depleted T cells, or T cells provided the cDNA or gDNA that made up the material.

Trimming shortened V by 4 bases and J by 3 bases, and 10 bases separated the two germline ends. Germline assignment: CDR1 SQVTM and CDR2 ANQGSEA. This CDR3 contains 12 residues. The table came from immunoSEQ multiplex PCR; TCRdb's copy has only in-frame clones and leaves some out. The profile covers about 50,000 clones, with 79% appearing a single time and roughly 25% taken by the ten largest. The receptor comes from a man in his 70s with acute or convalescent COVID-19. The chain links TRBV29-1 to TRBJ2-7; no definite D call. Input material: peripheral blood. The CDR3 DNA is TGCAGCGTTGGGCTCAGATTCTACGAGCAGTACTTC. Amino acids: CSVGLRFYEQYF.